These 16 T cell receptor beta chains were sequenced from one sample in a study of OX40 agonist ivuxolimab in advanced cancers. Libraries were prepared by immunoSEQ multiplex PCR; TCRdb keeps only in-frame clonotypes and omits some of them. The sample contains more than 35,000 clones, 84% of which appear only once. Source: CD4+ or CD8+ T cells sorted from blood, taken in a trial of the OX40 agonist ivuxolimab. The origin of the receptors is an adult with an advanced solid tumor such as melanoma, head and neck, liver or kidney cancer.

The rearrangement uses TRBV27 and TRBJ1-1, with D uncertain. The V end lost 2 bases, the J end lost 2 bases, and 12 bases lay between the germline ends. Germline V CDR1 and CDR2: MNHEY, SMNVEV (reference sequence). The CDR3 sequence is 15 residues long. The CDR3 loop reads CASSLRGFLNTEAFF. The DNA for the CDR3 is TGTGCCAGCAGTTTACGGGGTTTTTTAAACACTGAAGCTTTCTTT.

A single count supports this clone. Other DNA sequences in the sample encode the same CDR3. CDR3 sequence: CSVVDLYGYTF. The CDR3 DNA reads TGCAGCGTTGTGGACCTCTATGGCTACACCTTC. The chain is built from TRBV29-1 and TRBJ1-2, with D unresolved. The germline V gene has CDR1 SQVTM and CDR2 ANQGSEA. CDR3 size: 11 residues. Trimming removed 4 bases at V and 4 bases at J, with 7 bases between.

This clone was seen just once. The chain uses TRBV7-8 and TRBJ2-3, with D possibly being TRBD2 (6 bases). The germline V gene encodes CDR1 SGHVS and CDR2 FQNEAQ. With 2 bases removed from V and 0 bases from J, the gap between germline ends came to 18 bases. There are 18 residues in the CDR3. The CDR3, as DNA: TGTGCCAGCAGCTTATCTAGCGTACACGGCCCAAGCACAGATACGCAGTATTTT. It codes for CASSLSSVHGPSTDTQYF.

The chain employs TRBV14 and TRBJ2-7; D unresolved. CDR1 SGHDN and CDR2 FVKESK come from the germline V gene. V was cut by 1 base and J by 12 bases, with 10 bases left in between. This CDR3 spans 11 amino acids. CDR3 bases: TGTGCCAGCAGCCAAGGGGCTGTGCGGTACTTC. This gives the protein CASSQGAVRYF.

The V call is TRBV11-3, the J call TRBJ2-7; D is unclear. The ends were cut back, 0 bases at V and 4 bases at J, with 7 bases in the middle. CDR1 SGHNT and CDR2 YENEEA come from the germline V gene. The CDR3 extends over 13 amino acids. In DNA, the CDR3 is TGTGCCAGCAGCTTAGACGAAGGGTACGAGCAGTACTTC. Its protein is CASSLDEGYEQYF.

V is TRBV11-2 and J is TRBJ2-2; the D call may be TRBD1 or TRBD2 (5 bases each). V was trimmed by 5 bases and J by 3 bases, leaving 16 bases between them. The CDR3 runs to 16 residues. CDR1 and CDR2 (germline): SGHAT, FQNNGV. The CDR3 sequence: CASSPQGDEDTGELFF. The CDR3 DNA follows: TGTGCCAGCAGCCCCCAGGGAGATGAGGACACCGGGGAGCTGTTTTTT.

This chain connects TRBV19 to TRBJ2-7; TRBD1 matches 8 bases. CDR3 length equals 16 residues. Germline V CDR1 and CDR2: LNHDA, SQIVND (reference sequence). V shed 5 bases, J shed 7 bases, and the junction held 16 bases outside the gene matches. CDR3 sequence reads: CASSLQTTGARWEQYF. In DNA form, the CDR3 reads TGTGCCAGTAGTCTCCAGACGACAGGGGCGCGGTGGGAGCAGTACTTC.

The chain uses TRBV4-3 and TRBJ1-6; TRBD1 matches 7 bases. CDR3 length: 15 amino acids. Per germline, CDR1 LGHNA and CDR2 YSLEER. Unmatched junction bases numbered 9, after V lost 3 bases and J lost 10 bases. CDR3 amino acids: CASSQDRSLRSPLHF. CDR3 coding DNA: TGCGCCAGCAGCCAGGACAGGTCCTTGCGGTCACCCCTCCACTTT.

The rearrangement joins TRBV29-1 to TRBJ2-3; D is ambiguous. Trimming removed 6 bases at V and 2 bases at J, with 3 bases between. The CDR3 consists of 10 residues. CDR1 SQVTM and CDR2 ANQGSEA come from the germline V gene. The CDR3 here is CSVYTDTQYF. DNA of the CDR3: TGCAGCGTATACACAGATACGCAGTATTTT.

In this sample, this clone turned up once. The CDR3 DNA reads as TGTGCCAGCAGCAAAAGCGGGGGGCTCACCTACGAGCAGTACTTC. Translation gives CASSKSGGLTYEQYF. This chain connects TRBV9 to TRBJ2-7; 9 bases are a match to TRBD2. The CDR3 is 15 residues long. V shed 4 bases and J 2 bases; nucleotides not matched to a gene: 7. From germline, CDR1 is SGDLS and CDR2 YYNGEE.

Relative to its sample, this clone is medium-sized. The J gene is TRBJ2-2, the V gene TRBV11-3; TRBD1 or TRBD2 may be the D gene (5 bases each). Germline CDR1 and CDR2: SGHNT and YENEEA. The CDR3 is 16 residues long. Trimming took off 4 bases at V and 0 bases at J, with 12 bases between the two ends. The CDR3 here is CASSSRDGSNTGELFF. CDR3 sequence (DNA): TGTGCCAGCAGCTCCCGGGACGGATCGAACACCGGGGAGCTGTTTTTT.

The gene calls are TRBV5-1 and TRBJ2-6; D not certain. V lost 0 bases and J 3 bases, leaving 7 bases between the germline ends. Germline V gene sequence: CDR1 SGHRS, CDR2 YFSETQ. This CDR3 region has 15 residues. The CDR3 region has the DNA TGCGCCAGCAGCTTGGATGGGGTTGGGGCCAACGTCCTGACTTTC. It encodes CASSLDGVGANVLTF.

The chain is built from TRBV4-1 and TRBJ2-1; D possibly uses TRBD1 or TRBD2 (5 bases each). The germline gives CDR1 MGHRA, CDR2 YSYEKL. The CDR3 length is 14 residues. Trimming removed 1 base from V and 2 bases from J, with 6 bases in between. The CDR3 region has the DNA TGCGCCAGCAGCCAAGGAGGGGCCTACAATGAGCAGTTCTTC. Its translation: CASSQGGAYNEQFF.

The J gene is TRBJ1-5, the V gene TRBV7-9; unclear D gene. The V gene lost 5 bases and the J gene lost 4 bases, with 15 bases spanning the gap. The V gene's germline CDR1 is SEHNR and CDR2 FQNEAQ (reference sequence). The length of the CDR3 is 15 residues. The CDR3 region is CASSPEGYPNQPQHF. DNA of the CDR3: TGTGCCAGCAGCCCGGAGGGCTACCCTAATCAGCCCCAGCATTTT.

As DNA, the CDR3 is TGTGCCACCAACACAGGGGGAAACACCATATATTTT. This translates into CATNTGGNTIYF. The rearrangement joins TRBV7-9 to TRBJ1-3; weak D call: TRBD1 (6 bases). The CDR3 totals 12 residues. From germline, CDR1 is SEHNR and CDR2 FQNEAQ (reference sequence). V lost 10 bases and J lost 4, with 11 bases in between.

This clone occurred once. This sequence joins TRBV6-5 and TRBJ1-6; D remains ambiguous. Germline lookup yields CDR1 MNHEY and CDR2 SVGAGI. V was shortened by 7 bases and J by 4 bases, with 8 bases between the two germline ends. This CDR3 spans 13 amino acids. The CDR3 region is CASTAEYNSPLHF. In DNA, the CDR3 is TGTGCCAGCACCGCGGAATATAATTCACCCCTCCACTTT.